The rows below give T cell receptor beta chains drawn from one sample of a study of cytomegalovirus exposure and HLA in healthy donors. Using immunoSEQ multiplex PCR, the repertoire was profiled, and TCRdb retains in-frame clones only, with some absent. The data hold 150,000 to 200,000 clones, with about 80% observed a single time. The sample taken for sequencing was PBMCs. These receptors all stem from a young man in good health and CMV-seropositive. Both conserved end residues are part of each CDR3. D genes are given only for firm matches. Clone size is not always given. Where it is, it says once, few, many or a class for expanded clones.

v_gene,abundance,j_gene,d_gene,CDR3aa,CDR3nt
TRBV10-3,.,TRBJ2-7,TRBD1,CAISEGDRVYEQYF,TGTGCCATCAGTGAGGGGGACAGGGTATACGAGCAGTACTTC
TRBV5-1,.,TRBJ2-3,TRBD2,CASSSIPGLAGGPTDTQYF,TGCGCCAGCAGCAGCATACCGGGACTAGCGGGAGGGCCGACAGATACGCAGTATTTT
TRBV10-3,.,TRBJ2-3,.,CAITTPGTDTQYF,TGTGCCATCACAACTCCTGGTACAGATACGCAGTATTTT
TRBV7-3,.,TRBJ2-1,TRBD2,CASSLYGGGANEQFF,TGTGCCAGCAGCTTATATGGGGGGGGTGCCAATGAGCAGTTCTTC
TRBV7-2,few,TRBJ1-2,.,CASSNQIQLSYGYTF,TGTGCCAGCAGCAATCAAATACAATTGTCCTATGGCTACACCTTC
TRBV4-1,few,TRBJ2-3,TRBD2,CASSRGGSTDTQYF,TGCGCCAGCAGCCGGGGGGGTAGCACAGATACGCAGTATTTT
TRBV13,.,TRBJ1-4,.,CASSFLSEKLFF,TGTGCCAGCAGCTTTTTGAGCGAAAAACTGTTTTTT
TRBV10-3,.,TRBJ1-2,.,CAISEPGQFYGYTF,TGTGCCATCAGTGAGCCAGGGCAATTTTATGGCTACACCTTC
TRBV29-1,.,TRBJ2-7,TRBD2,CSVDDLAGTDEQYF,TGCAGCGTTGACGACTTAGCGGGAACCGACGAGCAGTACTTC
TRBV25-1,few,TRBJ1-3,TRBD1,CASSGDSGNTIYF,TGTGCCAGCAGTGGGGACAGTGGAAACACCATATATTTT
TRBV30,.,TRBJ1-2,.,CAWSWRGSEGYTF,TGTGCCTGGAGTTGGCGGGGGTCGGAGGGCTACACCTTC
TRBV6-8,.,TRBJ1-1,TRBD1,CASRKGQGSTEAFF,TGTGCCAGCAGAAAAGGACAGGGGAGTACTGAAGCTTTCTTT
TRBV4-2,.,TRBJ1-2,.,CASSPSGGSLHGYTF,TGTGCCAGCAGCCCAAGCGGGGGGAGCCTACATGGCTACACCTTC
TRBV28,.,TRBJ1-5,.,CASSLSSRGQPQHF,TGTGCCAGCAGTTTATCATCCAGGGGTCAGCCCCAGCATTTT
TRBV5-1,.,TRBJ2-7,.,CASSWGGAGTYEQYF,TGCGCCAGCAGCTGGGGGGGGGCGGGTACCTACGAGCAGTACTTC